This T cell receptor (beta chain) was identified during a study of T cells after yellow fever vaccination. Study-wide results and caveats: The CD4 and CD8 compartments had a small share of their clonotypes in common. Most clones from primary vaccination were detected again post-booster (approximately 96% CD4, 88% CD8).

The table lists this clonotype with a few counts. Its specificity is unknown. Trimming removed 3 bases from V and 1 base from J, with 14 bases in between. Per the germline V gene, CDR1 is LNHNV and CDR2 is YYDKDF (reference sequence). CDR3 size: 16 residues. It was through 5'RACE template switching that TCR cDNA was made, with a universal primer site and UMIs added. TCRdb redid the calling of the 5' RACE reads with MiXCR, one entry per CDR3 protein. The sample holds around 550,000 distinct CDR3 sequences; under 25% are singletons and the top ten take roughly an eighth. The rearrangement uses TRBV15 and TRBJ2-3; D may match TRBD1 or TRBD2 (5 bases each). The sequence came from a man under 40 who received the YFV17D yellow fever vaccine. Sequences were derived from PBMCs, sampled 15 days after the yellow fever booster vaccination. The CDR3 sequence is CATSSSEGRRTDTQYF. The CDR3 DNA is TGTGCCACCAGCAGCTCTGAGGGGAGACGCACAGATACGCAGTATTTT.